This T cell receptor (beta chain) was captured in a study of post-analysis software for immune sequencing data. Study results and caveats: In patients, TRBV5-6, TRBV5-1 and TRBV20-1 belonged to five TRBV segments found more frequently than in controls. When compared against controls, multiple sclerosis patients showed significantly lower normalized Chao1 diversity.

V was clipped by 7 bases and J by 5 bases, with 11 bases between them. The germline CDR1 and CDR2 sequences are MDHEN and SYDVKM. The CDR3 is 12 residues long. Comment on this clonotype: Its target is unknown.

Unique molecular identifiers featured in each of the TCR beta cDNA libraries. T cells numbering roughly 0.85 to 11 million yielded 450,000 to 500,000 cDNA molecules. From the PCR reads, TCRdb called clonotypes with MiXCR, one entry per CDR3 protein. The data show hundreds of thousands of distinct CDR3 sequences, with roughly 29% seen just once and roughly 0.54% held by the top ten. Material: blood. This sequence was found in a girl aged 10 to 17 with multiple sclerosis. This sequence joins TRBV28 and TRBJ1-1; D is possibly TRBD1 (5 bases). The CDR3 nucleotides are TGTGCCAGCATTCGGGGGTGGACTGAAGCTTTCTTT. Protein sequence: CASIRGWTEAFF.